This T cell receptor (beta chain) originates from a study of long-term antiretroviral therapy in people with HIV. Study results and caveats: Blood sampling spanned 2004 to 2017, possibly under older ART regimens.

Researchers report immunoSEQ v3.0 was run at survey level. The table came from immunoSEQ multiplex PCR; TCRdb's copy has only in-frame clones and leaves some out. Among roughly 24,000 clones listed, about 82% were seen once. Per individual, the PBMC samples numbered at least one pre-ART and at least two post-ART. The count of this clone is one. As yet, its antigen is unknown. Sequencing used unsorted PBMCs, obtained 1.6 years after starting antiretroviral therapy. The receptor's source is a man aged 35-49 years with HIV.

Here the CDR3 reads CASSLGLAGISYEQYF. In DNA, the CDR3 is TGTGCCAGCAGCTTGGGACTAGCGGGGATCTCCTACGAGCAGTACTTC. This chain connects TRBV5-6 to TRBJ2-7; 11 nucleotides line up with TRBD2. The CDR3 is 16 amino acids. V gave up 0 bases and J gave up 0 bases; unmatched junction bases: 2. Germline V CDR1 and CDR2: SGHDT, YYEEEE. The entire variable domain, with the rest obtained from reference TRBV5-6 and TRBJ2-7, is as follows: DAGVTQSPTHLIKTRGQQVTLRCSPKSGHDTVSWYQQALGQGPQFIFQYYEEEERQRGNFPDRFSGHQFPNYSSELNVNALLLGDSALYLCASSLGLAGISYEQYFGPGTRLTVT.